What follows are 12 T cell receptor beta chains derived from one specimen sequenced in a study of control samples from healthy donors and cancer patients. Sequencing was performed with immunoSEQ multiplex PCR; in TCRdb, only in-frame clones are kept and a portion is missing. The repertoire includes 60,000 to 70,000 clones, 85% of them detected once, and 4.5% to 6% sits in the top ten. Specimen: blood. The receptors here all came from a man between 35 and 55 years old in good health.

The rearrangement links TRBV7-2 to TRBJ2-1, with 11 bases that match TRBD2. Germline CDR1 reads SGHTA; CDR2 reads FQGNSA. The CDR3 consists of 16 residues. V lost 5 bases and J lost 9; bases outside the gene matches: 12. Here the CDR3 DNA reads TGTGCCAGCAGCCCCTCCGGGACTAGCGGTTCGTTTGAGCAGTTCTTC. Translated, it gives CASSPSGTSGSFEQFF.

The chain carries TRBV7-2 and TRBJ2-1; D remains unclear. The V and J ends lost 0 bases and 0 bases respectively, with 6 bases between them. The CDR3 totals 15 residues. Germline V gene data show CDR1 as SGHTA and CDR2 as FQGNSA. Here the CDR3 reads CASSLAASSYNEQFF. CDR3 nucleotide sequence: TGTGCCAGCAGCTTAGCCGCAAGCTCCTACAATGAGCAGTTCTTC.

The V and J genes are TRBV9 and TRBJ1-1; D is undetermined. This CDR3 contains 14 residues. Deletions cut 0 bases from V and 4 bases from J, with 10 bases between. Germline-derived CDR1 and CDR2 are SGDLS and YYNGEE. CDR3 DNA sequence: TGTGCCAGCAGCGTAGACTGGGAGGGCACTGAAGCTTTCTTT. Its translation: CASSVDWEGTEAFF.

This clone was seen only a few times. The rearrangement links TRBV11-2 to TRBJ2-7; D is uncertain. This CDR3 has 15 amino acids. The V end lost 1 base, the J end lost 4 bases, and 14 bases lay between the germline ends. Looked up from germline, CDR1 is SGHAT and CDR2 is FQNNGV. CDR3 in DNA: TGTGCCAGCAGCTTAGGTTCGACTGTAGTATACGAGCAGTACTTC. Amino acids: CASSLGSTVVYEQYF.

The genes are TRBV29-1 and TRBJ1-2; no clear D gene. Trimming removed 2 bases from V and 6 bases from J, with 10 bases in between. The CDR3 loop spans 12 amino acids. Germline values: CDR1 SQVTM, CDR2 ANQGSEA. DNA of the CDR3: TGCAGCGTTGAATTGGGGTATAATGGCTACACCTTC. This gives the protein CSVELGYNGYTF. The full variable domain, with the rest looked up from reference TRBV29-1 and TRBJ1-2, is SAVISQKPSRDICQRGTSLTIQCQVDSQVTMMFWYRQQPGQSLTLIATANQGSEATYESGFVIDKFPISRPNLTFSTLTVSNMSPEDSSIYLCSVELGYNGYTFGSGTRLTVV.

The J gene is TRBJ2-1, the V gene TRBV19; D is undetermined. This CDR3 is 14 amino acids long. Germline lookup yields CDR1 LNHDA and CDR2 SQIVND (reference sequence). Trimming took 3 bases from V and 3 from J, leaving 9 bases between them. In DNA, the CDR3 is TGTGCCAGTAGTATGGGTTCAGACTACAATGAGCAGTTCTTC. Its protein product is CASSMGSDYNEQFF.

The CDR3 here is CASSLNSGTRGNTDTQYF. CDR3 nucleotides: TGTGCCAGCAGCTTAAATTCTGGGACTAGAGGGAACACAGATACGCAGTATTTT. V usage is TRBV7-3 and J usage is TRBJ2-3, with TRBD2 matching over 8 bases. Per the germline V gene, CDR1 is SGHTA and CDR2 is FQGTGA. The CDR3 is 18 amino acids. V was pared by 1 base and J by 2 bases, with 11 bases of the junction left unmatched.

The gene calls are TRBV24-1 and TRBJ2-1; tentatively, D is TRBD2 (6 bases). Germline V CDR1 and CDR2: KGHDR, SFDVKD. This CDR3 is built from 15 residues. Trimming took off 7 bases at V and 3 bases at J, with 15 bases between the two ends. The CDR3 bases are TGTGCCACCAGCCCCGAGGGAGGAGGCTACAATGAGCAGTTCTTC. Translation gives CATSPEGGGYNEQFF.

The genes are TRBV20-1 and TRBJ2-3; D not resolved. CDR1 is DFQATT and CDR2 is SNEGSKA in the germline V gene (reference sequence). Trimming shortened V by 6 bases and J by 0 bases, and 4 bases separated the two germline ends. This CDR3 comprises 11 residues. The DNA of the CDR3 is TGCAGTGCGGAGAGCACAGATACGCAGTATTTT. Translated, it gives CSAESTDTQYF.

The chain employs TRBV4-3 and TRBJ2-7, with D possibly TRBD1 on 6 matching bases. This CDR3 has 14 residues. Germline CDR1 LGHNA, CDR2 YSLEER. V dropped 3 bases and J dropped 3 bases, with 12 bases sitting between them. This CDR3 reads CASSQKGRGYEQYF. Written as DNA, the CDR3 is TGCGCCAGCAGCCAGAAGGGCAGGGGCTACGAGCAGTACTTC.

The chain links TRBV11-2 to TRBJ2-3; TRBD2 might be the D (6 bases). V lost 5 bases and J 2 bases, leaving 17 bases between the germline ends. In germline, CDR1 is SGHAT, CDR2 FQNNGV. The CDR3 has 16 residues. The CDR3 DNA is TGTGCCAGCAGCCAGGCGGGACGGCCGTTCACAGATACGCAGTATTTT. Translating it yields CASSQAGRPFTDTQYF. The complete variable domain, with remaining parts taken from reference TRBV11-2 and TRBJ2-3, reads EAGVAQSPRYKIIEKRQSVAFWCNPISGHATLYWYQQILGQGPKLLIQFQNNGVVDDSQLPKDRFSAERLKGVDSTLKIQPAKLEDSAVYLCASSQAGRPFTDTQYFGPGTRLTVL.

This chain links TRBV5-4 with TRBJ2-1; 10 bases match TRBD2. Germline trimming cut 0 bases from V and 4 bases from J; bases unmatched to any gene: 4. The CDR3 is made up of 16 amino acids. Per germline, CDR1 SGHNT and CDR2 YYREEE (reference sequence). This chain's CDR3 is CASSLGTSGMYNEQFF. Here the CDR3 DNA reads TGTGCCAGCAGCTTGGGGACTAGCGGAATGTACAATGAGCAGTTCTTC.